Here is one T cell receptor (beta chain) with its context. As yet, its antigen is unknown. Generated by immunoSEQ multiplex PCR, the TCRdb table keeps only in-frame clones and is missing some. The top ten hold 1% to 1.3% of the sample, which has about 2 million clones, approximately 95% seen once. This sample is part of a study of shared clonotypes between healthy human individuals. On the study more broadly: Each donor's CD8 memory used one plate, CD8 naive two, each CD4 subset three.

Study-wide points: In contrast to clonotypes shared by all four donors, non-shared clonotypes had lower generation probabilities.

The naive CD8 fraction comprised CD45RO-negative cells positively selected for CCR7 and excluded terminally differentiated effector memory CD45RA+ cells. There were only Caucasian adults among the donors, and all lived in Nashville, Tennessee. Germline V gene lookup returns CDR1 SEHNR and CDR2 FQNEAQ (reference sequence). The CDR3 spans 15 residues. V was cut by 1 base and J by 4 bases, with 12 bases left in between. The source of this sequence is a man between 18 and 35 years old in good health. The chain couples TRBV7-9 to TRBJ2-3; D might be TRBD2 (7 bases). Sequenced material: naive CD8+ T cells sorted from blood. Here the CDR3 reads CASSLGPGGADTQYF. CDR3 DNA sequence: TGTGCCAGCAGCTTAGGACCGGGGGGCGCAGATACGCAGTATTTT.